Presented here are 32 T cell receptor beta chains from one specimen sequenced in a study of CD8+CD57+ T cells in acquired aplastic anemia. It was genomic DNA that served as the template for profiling TCR beta VDJ and CDR3. TCRdb processed the reads anew with MiXCR; each CDR3 protein has one entry. The table shows 90,000 to 120,000 distinct CDR3 sequences, with around half occurring only once. Specimen: sorted CD4+, CD8+, or CD8+CD57+ T cells (not recorded which) from PBMCs. The receptors here all came from a human donor in good health, serving as a control.

This clonotype was counted many times. The V call is TRBV5-1, the J call TRBJ2-1; 7 bases are a match to TRBD1. Germline CDR1 SGHRS, CDR2 YFSETQ. J gave up 7 bases and V 4 bases, and 11 bases lay outside the gene matches. The CDR3 contains 15 residues. Here the CDR3 reads CASSLRQGVLNEQFF. CDR3 in DNA: TGCGCCAGCAGCCTCCGACAGGGCGTTCTGAATGAGCAGTTCTTC.

This clonotype was picked up many times. This rearrangement joins TRBV19 to TRBJ1-2; tentative D call: TRBD1 (6 bases). Trimming shortened V by 3 bases and J by 4 bases, and 24 bases separated the two germline ends. CDR3 length: 18 amino acids. CDR1 and CDR2 (germline): LNHDA, SQIVND (reference sequence). The CDR3 reads CASSIMAGDQDLGYGYTF. In DNA, the CDR3 is TGTGCCAGTAGTATCATGGCAGGGGACCAGGACTTGGGCTATGGCTACACCTTC.

The rearrangement links TRBV7-8 to TRBJ1-5; D is undetermined. V lost 1 base and J 0 bases, leaving 4 bases between the germline ends. CDR1 SGHVS and CDR2 FQNEAQ come from the germline V gene. CDR3 length equals 14 residues. The CDR3 reads CASSLGTSNQPQHF. Written as DNA, the CDR3 is TGTGCCAGCAGCTTAGGGACTAGCAATCAGCCCCAGCATTTT. The entire variable domain, with the rest obtained from reference TRBV7-8 and TRBJ1-5, is as follows: GAGVSQSPRYKVAKRGQDVALRCDPISGHVSLFWYQQALGQGPEFLTYFQNEAQLDKSGLPSDRFFAERPEGSVSTLKIQRTQQEDSAVYLCASSLGTSNQPQHFGDGTRLSIL.

The CDR3 loop reads CASRTAGIMNTEAFF. CDR3 in DNA: TGTGCCAGTAGAACGGCAGGGATAATGAACACTGAAGCTTTCTTT. The rearrangement links TRBV25-1 to TRBJ1-1; D possibly corresponds to TRBD1 (5 bases). Germline CDR1 reads MGHDK; CDR2 reads SYGVNS. This CDR3 spans 15 amino acids. V gave up 9 bases and J gave up 0 bases, with 17 bases separating them.

The table lists this clonotype with many counts. The J gene is TRBJ2-5, the V gene TRBV11-2; the D gene is possibly TRBD1 (5 bases). Germline CDR1 is SGHAT and CDR2 is FQNNGV. This CDR3 has 17 residues. Trimming took 5 bases from V and 0 from J, leaving 19 bases between them. CDR3 protein: CASSPGSGTRNQETQYF. CDR3 coding DNA: TGTGCCAGCAGCCCAGGGTCAGGAACGCGAAACCAAGAGACCCAGTACTTC.

This chain uses TRBV5-1 with TRBJ2-3, with TRBD1 identical over 8 bases. The ends lost 0 bases at V and 1 base at J; junction bases unmatched: 1. The CDR3 totals 15 residues. The germline V gene encodes CDR1 SGHRS and CDR2 YFSETQ. CDR3 sequence: CASSLGGQGTDTQYF. DNA of the CDR3: TGCGCCAGCAGCTTGGGGGGACAGGGCACAGATACGCAGTATTTT.

This clonotype was counted ten times or more. The genes are TRBV11-1 and TRBJ1-1; D uncertain. V lost 6 bases to trimming and J lost 0 bases, with 8 bases between them. CDR1 SGHAT and CDR2 FQDESV come from the germline V gene (reference sequence). The CDR3 has 13 residues. CDR3 sequence (DNA): TGTGCCAGCAGTATCTCTATGAACACTGAAGCTTTCTTT. Protein sequence: CASSISMNTEAFF.

This clonotype occurred a few times. The genes are TRBV29-1 and TRBJ2-5, with 10 bases that match TRBD2. CDR1 is SQVTM, CDR2 ANQGSEA, per germline. Germline trimming cut 8 bases from V and 4 bases from J; bases unmatched to any gene: 7. The CDR3 runs to 13 residues. CDR3 bases: TGCAGCTCAACTAGCGGGGCAGGAGAGACCCAGTACTTC. The encoded protein is CSSTSGAGETQYF.

The V gene is TRBV25-1, the J gene TRBJ1-2, with D perhaps matching TRBD1 (6 bases). CDR3 length: 14 amino acids. V gave up 5 bases and J gave up 3 bases, with 13 bases separating them. Germline CDR1 is MGHDK and CDR2 is SYGVNS. CDR3 sequence (DNA): TGTGCCAGCAGTAGGGACAACCGGCACTATGGCTACACCTTC. Translating gives CASSRDNRHYGYTF.

The table lists this clonotype with many counts. The chain couples TRBV6-6 to TRBJ2-3, with D unclear. The V gene lost 4 bases and the J gene lost 6 bases, with 8 bases spanning the gap. CDR3 length: 12 amino acids. Germline CDR1 MNHNY, CDR2 SVGAGI (reference sequence). CDR3 protein: CASSSGWDTQYF. CDR3 DNA sequence: TGTGCCAGCAGTTCGGGTTGGGATACGCAGTATTTT.

This sequence joins TRBV2 and TRBJ2-3, with D unresolved. Germline values: CDR1 SNHLY, CDR2 FYNNEI. With 2 bases removed from V and 4 bases from J, the gap between germline ends came to 10 bases. CDR3 size: 14 residues. The DNA of the CDR3 is TGTGCCAGCAGTGAAATTGCGCAGGCAGATACGCAGTATTTT. Translated: CASSEIAQADTQYF. The full variable domain, in which reference TRBV2 and TRBJ2-3 provide the parts outside the CDR3, is EPEVTQTPSHQVTQMGQEVILRCVPISNHLYFYWYRQILGQKVEFLVSFYNNEISEKSEIFDDQFSVERPDGSNFTLKIRSTKLEDSAMYFCASSEIAQADTQYFGPGTRLTVL.

Concerning this clonotype itself: Its ends do not fully match the called genes, so a read error is possible. V is TRBV29-1 and J is TRBJ1-4; tentatively, D is TRBD1 (6 bases). Germline-derived CDR1 and CDR2 are SQVTM and ANQGSEA. The CDR3 spans 16 residues. In DNA, the CDR3 is TGTGCCAGCAGCGTGGACAGAGGGAAAACAAATGAAAAACTGTTTTTT. Protein product: CASSVDRGKTNEKLFF.

V gene TRBV15 combines with J gene TRBJ2-1, with a weak D call TRBD2 (5 bases). The length of the CDR3 is 15 residues. Germline V CDR1 and CDR2: LNHNV, YYDKDF (reference sequence). Trimming pared 0 bases from V and 9 bases from J, leaving 15 bases between. The CDR3 DNA follows: TGTGCCACCAGCAGAGATGGACTGGAAAGCGGTGAGCAGTTCTTC. It translates to CATSRDGLESGEQFF.

This clonotype was observed many times. V gene TRBV7-9 combines with J gene TRBJ1-6; 11 bases match TRBD1. The CDR3 is 15 residues long. In germline, CDR1 is SEHNR, CDR2 FQNEAQ (reference sequence). V lost 1 base and J lost 7; bases outside the gene matches: 0. The DNA for the CDR3 is TGTGCCAGCAGCTTAGGGGACAGGGGGAATTCACCCCTCCACTTT. Translated, it gives CASSLGDRGNSPLHF.

This chain joins TRBV6-1 and TRBJ1-5, with D possibly TRBD1 on 5 matching bases. The length of the CDR3 is 15 residues. Germline CDR1 reads MNHNS; CDR2 reads SASEGT. V lost 3 bases to trimming and J lost 5 bases, with 14 bases between them. This chain's CDR3 is CASSDDREFDQPQHF. CDR3 in DNA: TGTGCCAGCAGTGACGACAGAGAATTCGATCAGCCCCAGCATTTT.

This clonotype was seen only a few times. The rearrangement uses TRBV19 and TRBJ1-2; D ambiguous. CDR1 is LNHDA and CDR2 is SQIVND in the germline V gene (reference sequence). The CDR3 spans 14 residues. Trimming pared 3 bases from V and 3 bases from J, leaving 11 bases between. CDR3 in amino acids: CASSILSRDYGYTF. The CDR3 nucleotides read TGTGCCAGTAGTATCCTCTCTAGGGACTATGGCTACACCTTC.

Concerning this clonotype: Its ends do not fully match the called genes, so a read error is possible. The V and J genes are TRBV29-1 and TRBJ1-2; D ambiguous. CDR1 is SQVTM and CDR2 is ANQGSEA in the germline V gene. There are 13 residues in the CDR3. The CDR3 DNA follows: TGCAGCGTCGAAGGAGTGATGTTAAATGGCTACACCTTC. This codes for CSVEGVMLNGYTF.

V gene TRBV10-3 combines with J gene TRBJ1-6, with TRBD1 matching 8 bases. The germline gives CDR1 ENHRY, CDR2 SYGVKD. This CDR3 is built from 14 residues. The V gene end was trimmed by 5 bases and the J gene end by 6 bases; junction bases not matched to a gene: 3. This chain's CDR3 is CAISPTGANSPLHF. The CDR3 DNA follows: TGTGCCATCAGTCCGACAGGGGCTAATTCACCCCTCCACTTT.

This clonotype was recorded at least ten times. The chain carries TRBV6-4 and TRBJ2-4; D not certain. The CDR3 totals 14 residues. V was cut by 11 bases and J by 0 bases, with 14 bases left in between. Germline-derived CDR1 and CDR2 are MRHNA and SNTAGT. The CDR3: CAGKNRLAKNIQYF. CDR3 in DNA: TGTGCCGGGAAGAACAGATTAGCCAAAAACATTCAGTACTTC.

The table lists this clonotype with many counts. V and J are TRBV6-2 or TRBV6-3 and TRBJ1-5; the D is unclear. This CDR3 has 11 amino acids. V was clipped by 4 bases and J by 10 bases, with 8 bases between them. Per the germline V gene, CDR1 is MNHEY and CDR2 is SVGEGT. Here the CDR3 DNA reads TGTGCCAGCAGTTCGGTAGGCCCCCAGCATTTT. The encoded protein is CASSSVGPQHF.

The V gene is TRBV20-1, the J gene TRBJ2-5; D might be TRBD1 or TRBD2, each matching 7 bases. V was cut by 7 bases and J by 4 bases, with 16 bases left in between. Per the germline V gene, CDR1 is DFQATT and CDR2 is SNEGSKA (reference sequence). This CDR3 spans 13 amino acids. CDR3 sequence: CSGQGGVGETQYF. The CDR3 DNA follows: TGCAGTGGACAGGGAGGGGTTGGAGAGACCCAGTACTTC.

The genes are TRBV19 and TRBJ1-1, with D maybe TRBD1 (6 bases). CDR1 LNHDA and CDR2 SQIVND come from the germline V gene (reference sequence). This CDR3 comprises 13 residues. Between the trimmed V and J ends, which lost 7 bases and 0 bases, there was a span of 9 bases. The DNA of the CDR3 is TGTGCCAGTAAGGAGGGGGTGAACACTGAAGCTTTCTTT. It codes for CASKEGVNTEAFF.

In its sample, this clonotype was seen many times. The chain is built from TRBV6-6 and TRBJ2-6; unclear D gene. The CDR3 runs to 13 residues. The germline gives CDR1 MNHNY, CDR2 SVGAGI (reference sequence). V was shortened by 2 bases and J by 2 bases, with 1 base between the two germline ends. CDR3 in DNA: TGTGCCAGCAGTTACGCTGGGGCCAACGTCCTGACTTTC. Its translation: CASSYAGANVLTF.

V and J are TRBV11-2 and TRBJ2-7, with 13 bases fitting TRBD2. Germline values: CDR1 SGHAT, CDR2 FQNNGV. CDR3 length: 18 residues. J gave up 8 bases and V 0 bases, and 13 bases lay outside the gene matches. Here the CDR3 DNA reads TGTGCCAGCAGCTTAGAACTAGCGGGAGGGCCCACCACCCTCAAGCAGTACTTC. Translated: CASSLELAGGPTTLKQYF.

A word on this clonotype: The junction and the germline gene differ at one end; a read error may be behind it. The chain is built from TRBV27 and TRBJ2-1; D is possibly TRBD2 (6 bases). The CDR3 loop spans 15 amino acids. The germline gives CDR1 MNHEY, CDR2 SMNVEV (reference sequence). The CDR3 is CTSSFSGGIVNEQFF. The CDR3 region has the DNA TGTACCAGCAGTTTTAGTGGGGGGATAGTCAATGAGCAGTTCTTC.

The chain recombines TRBV25-1 with TRBJ2-7, with 7 nucleotides matching TRBD1. V gave up 4 bases and J gave up 7 bases; unmatched junction bases: 10. The germline gives CDR1 MGHDK, CDR2 SYGVNS. The CDR3 runs to 14 residues. The CDR3 DNA follows: TGTGCCAGCAGTGTGACAGGGAACTACAATGAGCAGTACTTC. Amino acid sequence: CASSVTGNYNEQYF.

This clonotype has a handful of counts. The chain combines TRBV5-1 with TRBJ1-5, with D maybe TRBD1 (6 bases). CDR1 is SGHRS and CDR2 is YFSETQ in the germline V gene. The CDR3 runs 12 residues. V dropped 10 bases and J dropped 9 bases, with 17 bases sitting between them. This CDR3 reads CAGGGLRLPQHF. As DNA, the CDR3 is TGCGCCGGGGGGGGGCTCAGACTGCCCCAGCATTTT.

This clonotype was found many times. This chain links TRBV9 with TRBJ1-1; no firm D call. The CDR3 extends over 15 amino acids. V was pared by 6 bases and J by 4 bases, with 19 bases between. CDR1 and CDR2 from the germline V gene are SGDLS and YYNGEE. The CDR3 nucleotides read TGTGCCAGCAAGGATAACAGATCCTTTTGCACTGAAGCTTTCTTT. Translated, it gives CASKDNRSFCTEAFF.

This chain joins TRBV7-8 and TRBJ1-3; weak D call: TRBD1 (6 bases). Trimming stripped 3 bases from V and 0 bases from J, with 9 bases between. Germline V lookup: CDR1 SGHVS, CDR2 FQNEAQ. The CDR3 runs 15 residues. The DNA for the CDR3 is TGTGCCAGCAGCTTGGCCAGGGGCTCTGGAAACACCATATATTTT. It translates to CASSLARGSGNTIYF.

This clonotype was seen only a few times. Since a much larger clone is just one base distant, this may be a read error. This chain links TRBV13 with TRBJ1-1; a possible D gene is TRBD1 (6 bases). CDR3 length equals 13 residues. Germline CDR1 reads PRHDT; CDR2 reads FYEKMQ (reference sequence). The CDR3 is CVSSLGGRTEAFF. In DNA, the CDR3 is TGTGTCAGCAGTCTAGGGGGGAGGACTGAAGCTTTCTTT.

This clonotype was counted ten times or more. The gene calls are TRBV7-9 and TRBJ2-7, with D unresolved. V lost 0 bases, J lost 2 bases, and 17 bases lay in between. The CDR3 has 17 residues. Germline CDR1 is SEHNR and CDR2 is FQNEAQ (reference sequence). CDR3 DNA sequence: TGTGCCAGCAGCTTAGCCGTTTCGGCTTATGCAGCCTACGAGCAGTACTTC. Translating it yields CASSLAVSAYAAYEQYF.

The chain is built from TRBV2 and TRBJ2-3, with TRBD2 matching over 7 bases. CDR3 length: 13 residues. The junction had 1 base not matched to a gene; V was cut back by 1 base and J by 6 bases. CDR1 SNHLY and CDR2 FYNNEI come from the germline V gene. The CDR3 DNA reads as TGTGCCAGCAGTGAAGGGGGGGGTGATACGCAGTATTTT. Encoded protein: CASSEGGGDTQYF.